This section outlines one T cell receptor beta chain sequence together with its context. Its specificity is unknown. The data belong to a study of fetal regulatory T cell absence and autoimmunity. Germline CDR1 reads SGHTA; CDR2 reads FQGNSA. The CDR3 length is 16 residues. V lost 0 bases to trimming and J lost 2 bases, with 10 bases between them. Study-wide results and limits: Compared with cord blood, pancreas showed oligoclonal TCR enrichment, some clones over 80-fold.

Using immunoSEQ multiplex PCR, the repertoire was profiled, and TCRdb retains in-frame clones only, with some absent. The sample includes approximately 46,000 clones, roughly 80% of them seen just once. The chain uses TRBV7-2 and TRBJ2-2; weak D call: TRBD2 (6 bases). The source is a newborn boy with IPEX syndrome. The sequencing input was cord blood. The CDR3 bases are TGTGCCAGCAGCTTAGCTACTAGCCTTAACACCGGGGAGCTGTTTTTT. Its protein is CASSLATSLNTGELFF. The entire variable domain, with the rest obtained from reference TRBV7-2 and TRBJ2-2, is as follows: GAGVSQSPSNKVTEKGKDVELRCDPISGHTALYWYRQSLGQGLEFLIYFQGNSAPDKSGLPSDRFSAERTGGSVSTLTIQRTQQEDSAVYLCASSLATSLNTGELFFGEGSRLTVL.